This is a list of T cell receptor beta chains from one sample in a study of T cells in Graves' hyperthyroidism and ophthalmopathy. TCRdb reanalysed the multiplex PCR reads using MiXCR and keeps one entry per CDR3 protein. The sample has hundreds of thousands of distinct CDR3 sequences, roughly a quarter seen once. Material: blood. The receptors originated from a woman in her 30s with Graves' ophthalmopathy. CDR3s include the opening cysteine and the closing phenylalanine or tryptophan. D genes are given only for firm matches. Clone size is given for some rows only: seen once, a few or many times, or a class if the clone is expanded.

clone size	J gene	V gene	D gene	CDR3 DNA	CDR3 protein
.	TRBJ2-3	TRBV24-1	.	TGTGCCACCTCCCCAAGGGGGGGACAGGAGCCGTATACGCAGTATTTT	CATSPRGGQEPYTQYF
.	TRBJ2-7	TRBV19	.	TGTGCCAGTAGTCAAGGACAGTCCCTAGCCTACGAGCAGTACTTC	CASSQGQSLAYEQYF
many	TRBJ2-2	TRBV2	.	TGTGCCAGCAGTCTAACTAGAGCGAGCACCGGGGAGCTGTTTTTT	CASSLTRASTGELFF
many	TRBJ1-5	TRBV6-2/TRBV6-3	.	TGTGCCAGCAGTCGGCTCAATCAGCCCCAGCATTTT	CASSRLNQPQHF
few	TRBJ1-1	TRBV11-3	TRBD1	TGTGCCAGCAGCGGCGGGGCAGGGGGCGTAGCTTTCTTT	CASSGGAGGVAFF
.	TRBJ2-7	TRBV7-8	TRBD2	TGTGCCAGCAGCCGGCCAGGACTAGCGGGAGAGGTGGGAAAGTACTTC	CASSRPGLAGEVGKYF
many	TRBJ1-2	TRBV11-2	.	TGTGCCAGCAGCGTAACGACGGACAGTTTTTATGGCTACACCTTC	CASSVTTDSFYGYTF
.	TRBJ2-7	TRBV9	TRBD2	TGTGCCAGCAGCGTAGGCGGGGGAGACTACGAGCAGTACTTC	CASSVGGGDYEQYF
.	TRBJ2-1	TRBV11-1	TRBD1	TGTGCCAGCAGCTCACTCGTCTCCGGGACAGGGAGGAATGAGCAGTTCTTC	CASSSLVSGTGRNEQFF
many	TRBJ2-7	TRBV7-8	TRBD1	TGTGCCAGCAGTCGCCAGGGGTGGGACAGAAACTCCTACGAGCAGTACTTC	CASSRQGWDRNSYEQYF
.	TRBJ1-2	TRBV30	.	TGTGCCTGGAGTGTTACAGGTGGGGCCTATGGCTACACCTTC	CAWSVTGGAYGYTF
.	TRBJ2-7	TRBV30	.	TGTGCCTGGAATAGACGGGGCGCACTCCCAACCTACGAGCAGTACTTC	CAWNRRGALPTYEQYF
many	TRBJ1-1	TRBV18	.	TGTGCCAGCTCACCCCAGTTGGAAATGAACACTGAAGCTTTCTTT	CASSPQLEMNTEAFF
.	TRBJ2-7	TRBV6-5	.	TGTGCCAGCAGTTTTACCCCTCGGACAGCAAAGTACGAGCAGTACTTC	CASSFTPRTAKYEQYF
.	TRBJ2-5	TRBV6-5	.	TGTGCCAGCAGTTACTCTTCCAACGCACGAGAGACCCAGTACTTC	CASSYSSNARETQYF
.	TRBJ2-4	TRBV20-1	.	TGCAGTGCTAGGGGGGACACAGCCAAAAACATTCAGTACTTC	CSARGDTAKNIQYF
.	TRBJ1-2	TRBV7-9	.	TGTGCCAGCCCGGGAGGCTACACCTTC	CASPGGYTF
.	TRBJ1-5	TRBV27	.	TGTGCCAGCAGTTTTACAGGGTCGGGGAATCAGCCCCAGCATTTT	CASSFTGSGNQPQHF
many	TRBJ2-7	TRBV10-3	TRBD1	TGTGCCATCAGTATACTGCCCCCGGGACAGGGGATACCCTACGAGCAGTACTTC	CAISILPPGQGIPYEQYF
.	TRBJ2-7	TRBV11-2	TRBD2	TGTGCCAGCAGCAGGCTAGCGGGATGGAATTACGAGCAGTACTTC	CASSRLAGWNYEQYF
many	TRBJ1-1	TRBV4-2	.	TGTGCCAGCAGCCAAGGATATACAGGATCCCCTGAAGCTTTCTTT	CASSQGYTGSPEAFF
many	TRBJ2-7	TRBV6-5	.	TGTGCCAGCAGTCCCAAACGAGGGGGCGAGCAGTACTTC	CASSPKRGGEQYF
many	TRBJ2-7	TRBV7-2	TRBD2	TGTGCCAGCAGCTTCGGACTAGCGCAATACGAGCAGTACTTC	CASSFGLAQYEQYF
.	TRBJ2-3	TRBV5-1	TRBD2	TGCGCCAGCAGCTCCCGCATAGCGGGGGGCCCCCTAGATACGCAGTATTTT	CASSSRIAGGPLDTQYF
many	TRBJ1-2	TRBV7-2	.	TGTGCCAGCAGCTCACCGGGGCTTAACTATGGCTACACCTTC	CASSSPGLNYGYTF
.	TRBJ1-2	TRBV6-2/TRBV6-3	.	TGTGCCAGCAGTTACAACAGGATTAGCTATGGCTACACCTTC	CASSYNRISYGYTF
.	TRBJ1-1	TRBV20-1	.	TGCAGTGGGACGAACAGGGCAACGAACACTGAAGCTTTCTTT	CSGTNRATNTEAFF
many	TRBJ2-5	TRBV6-1	.	TGTGCCAGCACCCAGGACCTTGAAGAGACCCAGTACTTC	CASTQDLEETQYF
many	TRBJ1-1	TRBV5-6	.	TGTGCCAGCAGCTTGGCTGACGGACGGATGAACACTGAAGCTTTCTTT	CASSLADGRMNTEAFF
few	TRBJ2-6	TRBV18	.	TGTGCCAGCTCACCCCCCGGCGTAGGGGCCAACGTCCTGACTTTC	CASSPPGVGANVLTF
many	TRBJ1-2	TRBV6-1	.	TGTGCCAGCAGTCCCGTCTTTAAGGAGGGCTACACCTTC	CASSPVFKEGYTF
many	TRBJ2-7	TRBV28	TRBD1	TGTGCCAGCAGTGCCCGGGACAGGGCTTCCTACGAGCAGTACTTC	CASSARDRASYEQYF
many	TRBJ2-5	TRBV14	TRBD1	TGTGCCAGCAGCAAAGTGACAGGGGTGCGAGAGACCCAGTACTTC	CASSKVTGVRETQYF
many	TRBJ1-3	TRBV5-1	TRBD1	TGCGCCAGCAGCCCTAGGACAGGGACGGACACCATATATTTT	CASSPRTGTDTIYF
many	TRBJ2-7	TRBV20-1	TRBD1	TGCAGTGCTAGAACCGGGACAGCAGCCTACGAGCAGTACTTC	CSARTGTAAYEQYF
.	TRBJ1-1	TRBV12-3/TRBV12-4	.	TGTGCCAGCAACCCAGACAGTATGAACACTGAAGCTTTCTTT	CASNPDSMNTEAFF
.	TRBJ2-2	TRBV28	.	TGTGCCAGCAGTTTATACAGGGCTCGCACCGGGGAGCTGTTTTTT	CASSLYRARTGELFF
many	TRBJ2-7	TRBV6-2/TRBV6-3	.	TGTGCCAGCAGTTCGGACGGCCTCTCCTACGAGCAGTACTTC	CASSSDGLSYEQYF
many	TRBJ1-4	TRBV6-1	TRBD1	TGTGCCAGCAGTCTGGACAGGGGTACCGAAAAACTGTTTTTT	CASSLDRGTEKLFF
once	TRBJ2-7	TRBV20-1	.	TGCAGTGCCATGGGAGAGCTCTCCTACGAGCAGTACTTC	CSAMGELSYEQYF
few	TRBJ2-5	TRBV9	.	TGTGCCAGCAGCTCCATGGGGGGGACCCAGTACTTC	CASSSMGGTQYF
many	TRBJ2-7	TRBV20-1	TRBD2	TGCAGTGCTAGTGGGGGGAGTGGCGGGAGGGTACTGGAGCAGTACTTC	CSASGGSGGRVLEQYF
.	TRBJ2-7	TRBV7-2	.	TGTGCCAGCAGGGGGGGACAGAAGGAGCAGTACTTC	CASRGGQKEQYF
many	TRBJ1-2	TRBV29-1	TRBD1	TGCAGCGTAGAGCCGGGACAGGGAGGTCATGGCTACACCTTC	CSVEPGQGGHGYTF
.	TRBJ2-7	TRBV6-2/TRBV6-3	TRBD2	TGTGCCAGCAGTTACGCACTAGCGGAACAAAACTACTACGAGCAGTACTTC	CASSYALAEQNYYEQYF
many	TRBJ2-5	TRBV7-2	TRBD1	TGTGCCAGCAGCTTAGCGGCAGGGGGCGCAGAGACCCAGTACTTC	CASSLAAGGAETQYF
many	TRBJ1-1	TRBV6-4	.	TGTGCCAGCAGCTCCGTTAGGGCCCTCGGGAACACTGAAGCTTTCTTT	CASSSVRALGNTEAFF
many	TRBJ2-2	TRBV6-2/TRBV6-3	.	TGTGCCAGTGGCGGGGTGGGGGACCGGAACACCGGGGAGCTGTTTTTT	CASGGVGDRNTGELFF
.	TRBJ1-2	TRBV29-1	TRBD1	TGCAGCGCCGGACAGGGTTCAGGTTATGGCTACACCTTC	CSAGQGSGYGYTF
.	TRBJ1-1	TRBV6-1	.	TGTGCCAGTTCCCCGGGTGCAGCTGAAGCTTTCTTT	CASSPGAAEAFF
.	TRBJ2-2	TRBV12-3/TRBV12-4	.	TGTGCCCGCGGGTCCGGGACGGCTACCGGGGAGCTGTTTTTT	CARGSGTATGELFF
.	TRBJ1-5	TRBV18	.	TGTGCCAGCTCACCGCAGGGAAGCGGTCAGCCCCAGCATTTT	CASSPQGSGQPQHF
many	TRBJ2-5	TRBV2	TRBD2	TGTGCCAGCAGTGAAAGCCCTGGCGGGGGGGCACAAGAGACCCAGTACTTC	CASSESPGGGAQETQYF
.	TRBJ2-2	TRBV6-2/TRBV6-3	TRBD1	TGTGCCAGCAGTCCAGACCTGGGACAGGGTTCTTTGCACACCGGGGAGCTGTTTTTT	CASSPDLGQGSLHTGELFF